Following are 28 T cell receptor beta chains from one sample sequenced in a study of blood T cell repertoires in COVID-19. Produced via immunoSEQ multiplex PCR; TCRdb's table is partial and in-frame only. Among some 67,000 clones listed, 87% were seen once. Sequenced: peripheral blood. These receptors originate from a woman over 75 with acute or convalescent COVID-19.

The chain has TRBV30 and TRBJ1-1; D is unclear. The germline V gene has CDR1 GTSNPN and CDR2 SVGIG (reference sequence). The CDR3 length is 13 residues. V lost 2 bases and J 0 bases, leaving 7 bases between the germline ends. This CDR3 reads CAWSQAMNTEAFF. CDR3 nucleotides: TGTGCCTGGAGTCAGGCAATGAACACTGAAGCTTTCTTT.

V and J are TRBV3-1 (or the pseudogene TRBV3-2) and TRBJ1-1, with 11 positions matching TRBD1. V trimming: 5 bases; J trimming: 3 bases; junction bases outside the gene matches: 8. The CDR3 covers 16 residues. Germline assignment: CDR1 LGHDT and CDR2 YNNKEL (reference sequence). CDR3 coding DNA: TGTGCCAGCAGCTTAAATTTGGGACAGGGGGACACTGAAGCTTTCTTT. Residues: CASSLNLGQGDTEAFF.

The V gene is TRBV11-2, the J gene TRBJ1-4; unclear D gene. The CDR3 is made up of 15 amino acids. The germline V gene encodes CDR1 SGHAT and CDR2 FQNNGV. The V end was cut by 3 bases, the J end by 0 bases, with 8 bases between. The CDR3, as DNA: TGTGCCAGCAGCTTCCTAGCTGCAACTAATGAAAAACTGTTTTTT. It translates to CASSFLAATNEKLFF.

The V and J genes are TRBV19 and TRBJ1-4, with D tentatively TRBD1 (6 bases). V lost 7 bases to trimming and J lost 5 bases, with 14 bases between them. Germline assignment: CDR1 LNHDA and CDR2 SQIVND (reference sequence). The CDR3 loop spans 14 amino acids. Here the CDR3 DNA reads TGTGCCAGTACGAGAGGGGGAAAAAATGAAAAACTGTTTTTT. Its translation is CASTRGGKNEKLFF.

This sequence joins TRBV7-7 and TRBJ2-5; 11 bases map to TRBD1. Per the germline V gene, CDR1 is SSHAT and CDR2 is FNYEAQ (reference sequence). The V and J ends lost 1 base and 7 bases, in that order; junction bases with no gene match: 8. CDR3 length: 16 amino acids. The CDR3 region has the DNA TGTGCCAGCAGCTTAGGACGGACAGGGGGCGGTGGGACCCAGTACTTC. The encoded protein is CASSLGRTGGGGTQYF.

The chain joins TRBV5-6 to TRBJ2-5; D is unresolved. The CDR3 runs 14 residues. Germline loops: CDR1 SGHDT, CDR2 YYEEEE. Trimming stripped 2 bases from V and 2 bases from J, with 10 bases between. The CDR3 protein is CASSFVASQETQYF. CDR3 coding DNA: TGTGCCAGCAGCTTCGTGGCTAGTCAAGAGACCCAGTACTTC.

V is TRBV19 and J is TRBJ1-5, with TRBD1 matching 9 bases. The CDR3 has 14 amino acids. The ends lost 5 bases at V and 5 bases at J; junction bases unmatched: 4. Per the germline V gene, CDR1 is LNHDA and CDR2 is SQIVND (reference sequence). The CDR3 region has the DNA TGTGCCAGTAGTTCGGGACAGGGCTATCAGCCCCAGCATTTT. The encoded protein is CASSSGQGYQPQHF.

This rearrangement joins TRBV27 to TRBJ2-7; no definite D call. Trimming left V 3 bases short and J 0 bases short, with 12 bases between. The germline V gene encodes CDR1 MNHEY and CDR2 SMNVEV (reference sequence). The CDR3 sequence is 15 residues long. The CDR3 is CASSFSTVSSYEQYF. As DNA, the CDR3 is TGTGCCAGCAGTTTTTCGACTGTGAGCTCCTACGAGCAGTACTTC.

This clone has only a few counts. Here the CDR3 DNA reads TGTGCCAGCAGCTTACGGACTAGCGGGAGTAAGGGCACCGGGGAGCTGTTTTTT. Translated: CASSLRTSGSKGTGELFF. The chain links TRBV13 to TRBJ2-2; 13 nucleotides agree with TRBD2. The J segment lost 4 bases and the V segment lost 2 bases, leaving 7 bases of the junction unmatched. This CDR3 is built from 18 residues. Germline V gene sequence: CDR1 PRHDT, CDR2 FYEKMQ (reference sequence).

This sequence joins TRBV6-5 and TRBJ1-3; D is ambiguous. CDR1 is MNHEY, CDR2 SVGAGI, per germline. CDR3 length equals 14 residues. With 0 bases removed from V and 4 bases from J, the gap between germline ends came to 7 bases. The CDR3 reads CASSYSPRGNTIYF. DNA for the CDR3: TGTGCCAGCAGTTACTCGCCCAGAGGAAACACCATATATTTT.

The chain joins TRBV5-1 to TRBJ2-3, with TRBD2 matching 7 bases. J lost 1 base, V lost 4 bases, and 12 bases had no gene match. The CDR3 consists of 17 residues. CDR1 is SGHRS, CDR2 YFSETQ, per germline. The CDR3 sequence: CASSLETSVWRTDTQYF. CDR3 coding DNA: TGCGCCAGCAGCCTCGAAACTAGCGTTTGGCGCACAGATACGCAGTATTTT.

V and J are TRBV4-2 and TRBJ2-4, with D hard to call. Germline V lookup: CDR1 LGHNA, CDR2 YNFKEQ. The germline V and J ends were trimmed by 4 bases and 5 bases, with 12 bases remaining between them. The CDR3 contains 14 residues. The CDR3 sequence is CASSPNRGQNIQYF. The CDR3 DNA reads TGTGCCAGCAGCCCTAATCGAGGTCAAAACATTCAGTACTTC.

The chain has TRBV12-3 or TRBV12-4 and TRBJ2-5; D call uncertain. This CDR3 spans 11 amino acids. V was pared by 2 bases and J by 5 bases, with 3 bases between. CDR3 region: CASSLSETQYF. The CDR3 nucleotides read TGTGCCAGCAGTTTAAGCGAGACCCAGTACTTC.

The V call is TRBV9, the J call TRBJ2-3; possible D gene TRBD2, 5 bases. Looked up from germline, CDR1 is SGDLS and CDR2 is YYNGEE. V dropped 2 bases and J dropped 6 bases, with 19 bases sitting between them. This CDR3 is built from 16 residues. The CDR3, as DNA: TGTGCCAGCAGCGTGGACTCCTCTCTCTCAATGGATACGCAGTATTTT. Residues: CASSVDSSLSMDTQYF.

The chain uses TRBV9 and TRBJ2-3, with D possibly TRBD2 on 5 matching bases. The CDR3 is 17 amino acids. Germline CDR1 reads SGDLS; CDR2 reads YYNGEE. The V end was cut by 5 bases, the J end by 0 bases, with 19 bases between. The CDR3 DNA follows: TGTGCCAGCAGTCGACGGGGAGTGGAGATTAGCACAGATACGCAGTATTTT. This gives the protein CASSRRGVEISTDTQYF.

Written as DNA, the CDR3 is TGTGCCAGCACCCAACGAAGGGGAGGGGAGACCCAGTACTTC. Translation gives CASTQRRGGETQYF. This rearrangement joins TRBV6-5 to TRBJ2-5; TRBD2 aligns across 7 bases. The CDR3 loop spans 14 amino acids. The V gene's germline CDR1 is MNHEY and CDR2 SVGAGI. Trimming took 7 bases from V and 5 from J; bases not matched to a gene: 10.

CDR3 sequence reads: CASSQERVDRVSTDTQYF. As DNA, the CDR3 is TGTGCCAGCAGCCAAGAGCGCGTCGACAGGGTCAGCACAGATACGCAGTATTTT. This chain connects TRBV14 to TRBJ2-3, with 7 bases matching TRBD1. This CDR3 has 18 amino acids. Germline V gene lookup returns CDR1 SGHDN and CDR2 FVKESK. Losses at the gene ends were 0 bases for V and 0 bases for J; bases not matched to a gene: 9.

The rearrangement joins TRBV19 to TRBJ2-3; TRBD1 agrees at 9 bases. Germline CDR1 LNHDA, CDR2 SQIVND (reference sequence). The CDR3 consists of 13 residues. With V trimmed by 4 bases and J by 11 bases, 7 bases remained unmatched. The CDR3 loop reads CASSRTGTGKQYF. CDR3 bases: TGTGCCAGTAGTAGGACCGGGACAGGGAAGCAGTATTTT. Full variable domain (missing parts from reference TRBV19 and TRBJ2-3): DGGITQSPKYLFRKEGQNVTLSCEQNLNHDAMYWYRQDPGQGLRLIYYSQIVNDFQKGDIAEGYSVSREKKESFPLTVTSAQKNPTAFYLCASSRTGTGKQYFGPGTRLTVL.

The V call is TRBV4-1, the J call TRBJ2-4; 9 bases map to TRBD2. Unmatched junction bases numbered 9, after V lost 2 bases and J lost 1 base. Germline values: CDR1 MGHRA, CDR2 YSYEKL. The CDR3 totals 18 residues. CDR3 in amino acids: CASSQINLGLAAKNIQYF. The CDR3 DNA reads TGCGCCAGCAGCCAAATTAATCTAGGACTAGCGGCCAAAAACATTCAGTACTTC.

V and J are TRBV11-3 and TRBJ2-3, with TRBD1 matching 10 bases. In germline, CDR1 is SGHNT, CDR2 YENEEA. This CDR3 spans 15 amino acids. J gave up 4 bases and V 0 bases, and 1 base lay outside the gene matches. CDR3 nucleotides: TGTGCCAGCAGCTTAGATGGACAGGGGGCAGATACGCAGTATTTT. Translated: CASSLDGQGADTQYF. Complete variable domain (other parts from reference TRBV11-3 and TRBJ2-3): EAGVVQSPRYKIIEKKQPVAFWCNPISGHNTLYWYLQNLGQGPELLIRYENEEAVDDSQLPKDRFSAERLKGVDSTLKIQPAELGDSAVYLCASSLDGQGADTQYFGPGTRLTVL.

The chain combines TRBV9 with TRBJ2-5; D remains ambiguous. There are 16 residues in the CDR3. Trimming took 3 bases from V and 2 from J, leaving 17 bases between them. CDR1 SGDLS and CDR2 YYNGEE come from the germline V gene. CDR3 residues: CASSARSGRLQETQYF. The CDR3 coding sequence is TGTGCCAGCAGCGCGCGGTCCGGCAGATTACAAGAGACCCAGTACTTC. Based on the CDR3 plus reference TRBV9 and TRBJ2-5, the full variable domain is DSGVTQTPKHLITATGQRVTLRCSPRSGDLSVYWYQQSLDQGLQFLIQYYNGEERAKGNILERFSAQQFPDLHSELNLSSLELGDSALYFCASSARSGRLQETQYFGPGTRLLVL.

This chain uses TRBV2 with TRBJ1-2, with D possibly being TRBD1 (6 bases). The CDR3 is 12 amino acids. Germline loops: CDR1 SNHLY, CDR2 FYNNEI. The V and J ends lost 3 bases and 5 bases respectively, with 7 bases between them. The CDR3 nucleotides read TGTGCCAGCAGTGATACAGGGTATGGCTACACCTTC. It specifies CASSDTGYGYTF. The full variable domain, in which reference TRBV2 and TRBJ1-2 provide the parts outside the CDR3, is EPEVTQTPSHQVTQMGQEVILRCVPISNHLYFYWYRQILGQKVEFLVSFYNNEISEKSEIFDDQFSVERPDGSNFTLKIRSTKLEDSAMYFCASSDTGYGYTFGSGTRLTVV.

The chain couples TRBV6-2 or TRBV6-3 to TRBJ1-2, with TRBD1 identical over 7 bases. J gave up 8 bases and V 2 bases, and 8 bases lay outside the gene matches. The CDR3 spans 14 residues. Looked up from germline, CDR1 is MNHEY and CDR2 is SVGEGT. Here the CDR3 DNA reads TGTGCCAGCAGTTACCCTCAGGACAGGACGGGCTACACCTTC. Encoded protein: CASSYPQDRTGYTF.

The chain is built from TRBV12-3 or TRBV12-4 and TRBJ1-6; D unresolved. Trimming removed 8 bases from V and 5 bases from J, with 10 bases in between. This CDR3 has 13 residues. The chain's CDR3 is CASQQNNNSPLHF. In DNA, the CDR3 is TGTGCCAGCCAACAGAATAATAATTCACCCCTCCACTTT.

The V gene is TRBV18, the J gene TRBJ1-4; the match to TRBD1 covers 7 bases. Germline CDR1 and CDR2: KGHSH and LQKENI. This CDR3 is 16 amino acids long. Unmatched junction bases numbered 8, after V lost 2 bases and J lost 5 bases. CDR3 coding DNA: TGTGCCAGCTCACCATACACCGGGACAGCGAATGAAAAACTGTTTTTT. Translating it yields CASSPYTGTANEKLFF.

The chain has TRBV12-3 or TRBV12-4 and TRBJ1-4; D perhaps matches TRBD1 (6 bases). V lost 8 bases and J lost 2, with 6 bases in between. The length of the CDR3 is 12 residues. This CDR3 reads CASGQTNEKLFF. For the CDR3, the DNA is TGTGCCAGCGGACAGACTAATGAAAAACTGTTTTTT.

The chain joins TRBV5-6 to TRBJ1-4; no clear D. Germline CDR1 SGHDT, CDR2 YYEEEE. The CDR3 contains 15 residues. V shed 0 bases and J shed 4 bases, with 10 bases lying between them. CDR3 nucleotide sequence: TGTGCCAGCAGCTTGGGATGGGGAGTTAATGAAAAACTGTTTTTT. Translated, it gives CASSLGWGVNEKLFF.

This clone was recorded at least ten times. CDR3 coding DNA: TGTGCCAGCAGTCGACAGGGGGAAGAAAAACTGTTTTTT. Translating it yields CASSRQGEEKLFF. The chain has TRBV27 and TRBJ1-4; 9 nucleotides align to TRBD1. V lost 5 bases and J lost 8; bases outside the gene matches: 3. Germline V gene sequence: CDR1 MNHEY, CDR2 SMNVEV (reference sequence). This CDR3 has 13 residues.